This paragraph reports one T cell receptor (beta chain). Its antigen is not identified. At one end, the junction sequence differs from germline, possibly due to a read error. Regarding time point: newly diagnosed GD, antithyroid drugs for less than 3 months. Construction of the TCR library relied on RNA isolated from PBMCs. The entry originates in a study of regulatory T cells in long-lasting Graves disease. Study-wide findings and caveats: Tissue studied was limited to peripheral blood, excluding thyroid tissue. There was favoring of TRBV28, TRBJ1-2 and TRBJ2-5 in persistent disease. Limited samples may have lowered accuracy. Newly diagnosed Graves' patients had higher TCR diversity than persistent ones.

The CDR3 covers 14 residues. iRepertoire HTBI primers and Arm-PCR of CDR3 regions built TCR beta libraries. One entry per CDR3 protein, called by TCRdb with MiXCR from the multiplex PCR reads. Here the sample spans some 320,000 distinct CDR3 sequences, over 15% being singletons. The source was peripheral blood mononuclear cells (PBMCs), collected at new diagnosis, from a patient treated with antithyroid drugs. The clonotype was recovered from a female donor with Graves disease. V gene TRBV12-3 or TRBV12-4 combines with J gene TRBJ2-3; D is perhaps TRBD2 (5 bases). As DNA, the CDR3 is TGTGCCAGCACCCGGACTGCTAGCACAGATACGCGGTATTTT. Translated: CASTRTASTDTRYF.